The entry below describes one TCR beta chain. The sample carries other DNA sequences with the same CDR3. Sequencing used immunoSEQ multiplex PCR; TCRdb keeps in-frame clones, though not all of them. In the table there are roughly 15,000 clones, approximately 79% of which are singletons. The data derive from a study of T cells after somatic rescue of genetic block. Trimming left V 9 bases short and J 1 base short, with 14 bases between. Per the germline V gene, CDR1 is LNHDA and CDR2 is SQIVND (reference sequence). The CDR3 has 14 residues. The sequencing sample was made of peripheral blood mononuclear cells (PBMCs). This sequence originates from a boy between 5 and 17 years old. The gene calls are TRBV19 and TRBJ2-3, with D possibly being TRBD2 (6 bases). The CDR3 reads CASGKWGGTDTQYF. CDR3 in DNA: TGTGCCAGCGGCAAGTGGGGGGGCACAGATACGCAGTATTTT.